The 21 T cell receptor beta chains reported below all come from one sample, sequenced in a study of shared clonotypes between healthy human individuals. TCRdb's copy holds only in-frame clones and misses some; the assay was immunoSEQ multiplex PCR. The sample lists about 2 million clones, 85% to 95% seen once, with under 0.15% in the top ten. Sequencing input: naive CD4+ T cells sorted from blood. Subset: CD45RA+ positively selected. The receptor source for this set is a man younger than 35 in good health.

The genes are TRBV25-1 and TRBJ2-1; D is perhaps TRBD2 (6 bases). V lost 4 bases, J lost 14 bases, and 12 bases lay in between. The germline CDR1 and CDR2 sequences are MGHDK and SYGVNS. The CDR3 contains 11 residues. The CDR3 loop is CASSVGRYEFF. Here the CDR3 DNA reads TGTGCCAGCAGTGTAGGGAGGTACGAGTTCTTC.

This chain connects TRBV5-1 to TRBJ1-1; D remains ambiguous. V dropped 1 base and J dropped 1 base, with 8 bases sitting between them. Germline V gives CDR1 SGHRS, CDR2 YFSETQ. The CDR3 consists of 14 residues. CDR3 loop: CASSLYMSNTEAFF. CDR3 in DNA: TGCGCCAGCAGCTTGTATATGTCGAACACTGAAGCTTTCTTT.

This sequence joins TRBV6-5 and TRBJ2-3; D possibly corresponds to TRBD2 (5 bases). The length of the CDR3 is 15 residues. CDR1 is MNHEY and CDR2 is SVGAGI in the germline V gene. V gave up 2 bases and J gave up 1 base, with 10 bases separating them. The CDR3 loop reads CASSYGEIGTDTQYF. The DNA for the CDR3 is TGTGCCAGCAGTTACGGGGAGATAGGCACAGATACGCAGTATTTT.

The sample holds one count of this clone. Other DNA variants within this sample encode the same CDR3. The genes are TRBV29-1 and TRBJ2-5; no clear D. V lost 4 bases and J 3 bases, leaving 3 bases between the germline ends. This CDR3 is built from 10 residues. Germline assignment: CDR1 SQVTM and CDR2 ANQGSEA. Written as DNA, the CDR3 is TGCAGCGTTGCCGAAGAGACCCAGTACTTC. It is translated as CSVAEETQYF.

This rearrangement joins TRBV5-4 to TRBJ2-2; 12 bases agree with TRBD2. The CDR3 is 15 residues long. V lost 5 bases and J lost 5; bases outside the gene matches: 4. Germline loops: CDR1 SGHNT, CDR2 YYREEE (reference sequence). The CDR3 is CASRAGTSGTGELFF. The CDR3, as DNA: TGTGCCAGCAGGGCCGGGACTAGCGGGACCGGGGAGCTGTTTTTT.

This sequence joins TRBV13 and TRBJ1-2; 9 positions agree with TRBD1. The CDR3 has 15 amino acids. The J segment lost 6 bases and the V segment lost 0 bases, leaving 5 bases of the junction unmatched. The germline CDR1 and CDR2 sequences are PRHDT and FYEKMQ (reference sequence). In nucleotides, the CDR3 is TGTGCCAGCAGCTTAGGTTGGACAGGGGAGGATGGCTACACCTTC. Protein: CASSLGWTGEDGYTF.

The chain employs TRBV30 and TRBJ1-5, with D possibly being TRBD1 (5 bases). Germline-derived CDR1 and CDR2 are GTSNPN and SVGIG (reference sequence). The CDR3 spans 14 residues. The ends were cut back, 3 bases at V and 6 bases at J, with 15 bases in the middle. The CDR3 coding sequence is TGTGCCTGGAGCGCCGAGAGGGGAGGTCAGCCCCAGCATTTT. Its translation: CAWSAERGGQPQHF.

The chain's CDR3 is CASSEFTEQFF. The CDR3 DNA reads TGTGCCAGCAGTGAATTCACTGAGCAGTTCTTC. This chain joins TRBV6-1 and TRBJ2-1; D is undetermined. V lost 2 bases, J lost 9 bases, and 5 bases lay in between. The CDR3 has 11 residues. Germline values: CDR1 MNHNS, CDR2 SASEGT.

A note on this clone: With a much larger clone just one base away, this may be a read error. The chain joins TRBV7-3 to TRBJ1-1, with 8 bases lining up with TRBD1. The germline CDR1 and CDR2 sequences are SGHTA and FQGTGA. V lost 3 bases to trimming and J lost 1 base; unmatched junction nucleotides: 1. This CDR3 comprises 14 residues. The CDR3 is CASSFGTGNTEAFF. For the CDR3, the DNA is TGTGCCAGCAGCTTCGGGACAGGGAACACTGAAGCTTTCTTT.

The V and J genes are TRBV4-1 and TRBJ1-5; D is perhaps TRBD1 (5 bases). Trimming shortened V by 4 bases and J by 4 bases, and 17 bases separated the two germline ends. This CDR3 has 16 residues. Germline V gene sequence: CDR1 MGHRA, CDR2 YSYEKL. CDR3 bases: TGCGCCAGCAGCCCCCAGGGTAGTTTTAATAATCAGCCCCAGCATTTT. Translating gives CASSPQGSFNNQPQHF.

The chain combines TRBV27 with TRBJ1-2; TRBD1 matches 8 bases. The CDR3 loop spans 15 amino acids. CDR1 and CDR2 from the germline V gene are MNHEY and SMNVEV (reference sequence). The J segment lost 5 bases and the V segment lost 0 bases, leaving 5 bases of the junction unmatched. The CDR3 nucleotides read TGTGCCAGCAGTTTATCGTATACAGGGGGTTATGGCTACACCTTC. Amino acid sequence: CASSLSYTGGYGYTF.

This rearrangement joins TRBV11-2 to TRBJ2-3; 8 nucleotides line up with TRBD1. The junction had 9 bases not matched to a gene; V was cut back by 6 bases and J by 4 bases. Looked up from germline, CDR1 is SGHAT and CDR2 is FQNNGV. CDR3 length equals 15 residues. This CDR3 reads CASSPRQGWADTQYF. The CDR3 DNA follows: TGTGCCAGCAGTCCGAGACAGGGGTGGGCAGATACGCAGTATTTT.

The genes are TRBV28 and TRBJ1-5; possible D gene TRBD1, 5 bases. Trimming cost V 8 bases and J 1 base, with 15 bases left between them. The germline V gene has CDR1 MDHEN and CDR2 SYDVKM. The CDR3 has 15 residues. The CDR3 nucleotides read TGTGCCAGCCTCATTTTCCGGGACAGCAATCAGCCCCAGCATTTT. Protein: CASLIFRDSNQPQHF.

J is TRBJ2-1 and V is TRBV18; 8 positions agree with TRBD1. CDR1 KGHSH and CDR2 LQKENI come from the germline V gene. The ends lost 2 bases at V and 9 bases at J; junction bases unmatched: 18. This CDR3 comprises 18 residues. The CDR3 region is CASSPSGSGQGMWIEQFF. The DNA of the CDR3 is TGTGCCAGCTCACCATCGGGCTCCGGACAGGGTATGTGGATTGAGCAGTTCTTC.

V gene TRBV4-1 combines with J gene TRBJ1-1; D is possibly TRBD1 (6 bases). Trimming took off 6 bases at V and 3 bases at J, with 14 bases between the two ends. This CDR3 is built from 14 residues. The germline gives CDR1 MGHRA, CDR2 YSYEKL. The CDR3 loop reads CASRGSTGHTEAFF. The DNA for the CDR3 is TGCGCCAGCAGAGGGTCGACAGGCCACACTGAAGCTTTCTTT.

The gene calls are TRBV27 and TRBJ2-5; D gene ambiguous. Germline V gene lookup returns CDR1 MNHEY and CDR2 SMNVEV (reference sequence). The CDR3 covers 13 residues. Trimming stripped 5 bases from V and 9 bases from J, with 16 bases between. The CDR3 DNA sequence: TGTGCCAGCAGTACGACCCTGGGGATTTCCCAGTACTTC. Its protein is CASSTTLGISQYF.

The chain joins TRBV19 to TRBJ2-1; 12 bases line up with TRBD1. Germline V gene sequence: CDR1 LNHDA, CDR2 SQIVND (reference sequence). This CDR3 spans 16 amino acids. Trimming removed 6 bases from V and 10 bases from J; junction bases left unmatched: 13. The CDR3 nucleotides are TGTGCCAGTAGCTATACCCCGGGACAGGGGGCAGGGGAGCAGTTCTTC. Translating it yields CASSYTPGQGAGEQFF. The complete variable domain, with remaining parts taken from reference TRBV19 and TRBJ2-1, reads DGGITQSPKYLFRKEGQNVTLSCEQNLNHDAMYWYRQDPGQGLRLIYYSQIVNDFQKGDIAEGYSVSREKKESFPLTVTSAQKNPTAFYLCASSYTPGQGAGEQFFGPGTRLTVL.

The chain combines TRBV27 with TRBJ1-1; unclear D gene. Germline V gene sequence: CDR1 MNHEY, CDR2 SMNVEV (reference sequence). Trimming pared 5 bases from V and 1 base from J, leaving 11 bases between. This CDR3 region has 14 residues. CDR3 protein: CASSPPGENTEAFF. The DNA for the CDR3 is TGTGCCAGCAGTCCCCCCGGGGAGAACACTGAAGCTTTCTTT.

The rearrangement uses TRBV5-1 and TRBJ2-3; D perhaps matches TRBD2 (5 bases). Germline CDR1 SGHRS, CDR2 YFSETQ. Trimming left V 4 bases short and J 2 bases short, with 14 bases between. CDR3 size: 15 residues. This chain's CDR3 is CASSGSELLTDTQYF. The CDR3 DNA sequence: TGCGCCAGCAGCGGGAGCGAGCTTCTCACAGATACGCAGTATTTT.

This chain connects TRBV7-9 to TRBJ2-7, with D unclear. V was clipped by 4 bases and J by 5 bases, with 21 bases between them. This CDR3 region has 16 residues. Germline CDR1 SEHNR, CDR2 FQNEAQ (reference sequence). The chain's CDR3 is CASSSATIGQGDEQYF. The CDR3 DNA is TGTGCCAGCAGCTCGGCTACTATAGGGCAAGGAGACGAGCAGTACTTC. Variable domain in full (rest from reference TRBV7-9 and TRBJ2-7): DTGVSQNPRHKITKRGQNVTFRCDPISEHNRLYWYRQTLGQGPEFLTYFQNEAQLEKSRLLSDRFSAERPKGSFSTLEIQRTEQGDSAMYLCASSSATIGQGDEQYFGPGTRLTVT.

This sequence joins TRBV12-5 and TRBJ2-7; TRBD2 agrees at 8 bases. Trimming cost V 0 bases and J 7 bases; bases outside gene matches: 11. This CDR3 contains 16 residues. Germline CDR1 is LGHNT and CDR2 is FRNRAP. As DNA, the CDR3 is TGTGCTAGTGGTTTGGTACTAGCGGCTGGGGAGGGGGAGCAGTACTTC. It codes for CASGLVLAAGEGEQYF.